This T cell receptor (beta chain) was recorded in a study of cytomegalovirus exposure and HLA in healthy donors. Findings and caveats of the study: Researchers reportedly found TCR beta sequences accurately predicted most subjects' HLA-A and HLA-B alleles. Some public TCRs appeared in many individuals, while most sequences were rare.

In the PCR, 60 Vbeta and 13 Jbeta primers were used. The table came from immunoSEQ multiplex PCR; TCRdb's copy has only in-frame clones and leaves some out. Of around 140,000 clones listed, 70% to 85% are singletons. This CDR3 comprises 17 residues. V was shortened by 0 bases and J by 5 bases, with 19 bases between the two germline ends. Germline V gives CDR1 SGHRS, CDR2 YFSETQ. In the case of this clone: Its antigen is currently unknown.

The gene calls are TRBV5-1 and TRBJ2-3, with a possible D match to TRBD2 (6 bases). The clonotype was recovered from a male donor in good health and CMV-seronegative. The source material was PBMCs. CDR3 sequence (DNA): TGCGCCAGCAGCTTGGGCGGGTATGAGGACGGGGGAGATACGCAGTATTTT. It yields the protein CASSLGGYEDGGDTQYF. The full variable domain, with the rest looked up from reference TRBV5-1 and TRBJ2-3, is KAGVTQTPRYLIKTRGQQVTLSCSPISGHRSVSWYQQTPGQGLQFLFEYFSETQRNKGNFPGRFSGRQFSNSRSEMNVSTLELGDSALYLCASSLGGYEDGGDTQYFGPGTRLTVL.